The T cell receptor beta chain under discussion was sequenced for a study of shared clonotypes between healthy human individuals. The overall study: Donors were a couple of women and three men aged 18 to 49. Study-level results: Memory subsets had estimated richness that was generally smaller than that of naive subsets.

The table came from immunoSEQ multiplex PCR; TCRdb's copy has only in-frame clones and leaves some out. The data contain approximately 640,000 clones, less than 95% of them singletons. V lost 6 bases and J lost 1, with 8 bases in between. The CDR3 is 13 residues long. Germline CDR1 reads ENHRY; CDR2 reads SYGVKD. In the case of this clone: The antigen is undetermined.

The CD8 memory sample joined CD45RO+ cells and CCR7-negative CD45RA+ cells. V and J are TRBV10-3 and TRBJ2-3; unclear D gene. This TCR was sampled from a man aged 18 to 29 in good health. Some clones in this sample may be carry-over from other donors' samples. The sequencing sample was made of memory CD8+ T cells from PBMCs. The subset here: CD45RO+ cells pooled with CCR7-negative TemRA cells. As DNA, the CDR3 is TGTGCCATCAGGGACCGGGGCACAGATACGCAGTATTTT. This gives the protein CAIRDRGTDTQYF.